What follows is one TCR beta chain and its context. Its antigen specificity is not known. Per-base quality was not reported, and no clone a single base away is much larger than it. The sample is drawn from a study of T cell changes during pregnancy in multiple sclerosis (dated by TCRdb to the late 2010s). In the study overall: Changes in the T cell repertoire over the course of pregnancy were examined in this study in women with multiple sclerosis.

V drops 4 bases and J drops 2 bases, leaving 8 bases in between. CDR1 is given as KGHSH and CDR2 as LQKENI, both from the germline V gene. From the cysteine up to the phenylalanine, the CDR3 has a length of 13 residues. Only the CDR3 DNA is retained, 39 bases long and in frame from the first base. The method behind the library was the immunoSEQ multiplex PCR assay. In TCRdb, the immuneACCESS table is reduced to in-frame sequences with V and J assigned. These tables do not hold every clone; where another copy was compared, an unresolved V gene accounts for under half, and the others remain unexplained. This sample is represented by more than 70,000 clones; 91% of them were singletons. The ten largest clones take up approximately 1.7% of the sample.

The rearrangement joined TRBV18 to TRBJ1-1, with a tentative D gene TRBD1 over 5 matching bases. The sequencing used peripheral blood, collected after pregnancy. The sequence was obtained from a female donor in good health, enrolled as a control in a pregnancy study. The CDR3 region reads CASSQGQNTEAFF. The sequenced DNA: TGTGCCAGCTCACAAGGACAAAACACTGAAGCTTTCTTT.